The 6 T cell receptor beta chains in this list originate from one sample, sequenced in a study of T cell responses to AZD1222 COVID-19 vaccine. Generated by immunoSEQ multiplex PCR, the TCRdb table keeps only in-frame clones and is missing some. Of approximately 80,000 clones detected, around 81% appear once; the ten largest clones hold about 20%. The sample was peripheral blood, taken on day 0 of AZD1222 vaccination. The receptors originated from an adult in good health.

The V call is TRBV30, the J call TRBJ1-2; 9 bases are shared with TRBD1. The CDR3 covers 15 residues. V shed 4 bases, J shed 6 bases, and the junction held 12 bases outside the gene matches. Germline V gene data show CDR1 as GTSNPN and CDR2 as SVGIG (reference sequence). The CDR3 sequence is CAWMADGTGNDGYTF. The CDR3 DNA reads as TGTGCCTGGATGGCGGATGGGACAGGGAACGATGGCTACACCTTC.

This clone was detected only once. This chain connects TRBV28 to TRBJ2-7, with D uncertain. This CDR3 comprises 15 residues. The V and J ends lost 8 bases and 2 bases respectively, with 19 bases between them. Germline V gene sequence: CDR1 MDHEN, CDR2 SYDVKM. The CDR3, as DNA: TGTGCCAGCTACGAGGCGGTCGGGCCACCCTACGAGCAGTACTTC. Translated, it gives CASYEAVGPPYEQYF. Together with reference TRBV28 and TRBJ2-7, the CDR3 gives the full variable domain: DVKVTQSSRYLVKRTGEKVFLECVQDMDHENMFWYRQDPGLGLRLIYFSYDVKMKEKGDIPEGYSVSREKKERFSLILESASTNQTSMYLCASYEAVGPPYEQYFGPGTRLTVT.

The genes are TRBV10-3 and TRBJ1-6; no clear D. Germline CDR1 reads ENHRY; CDR2 reads SYGVKD. V was clipped by 3 bases and J by 6 bases, with 9 bases between them. This CDR3 is 14 amino acids long. In DNA form, the CDR3 reads TGTGCCATCAGTGACAGAATAGTTAATTCACCCCTCCACTTT. It codes for CAISDRIVNSPLHF.

This chain connects TRBV6-5 to TRBJ1-6, with D possibly being TRBD1 (5 bases). The CDR3 spans 12 residues. Germline V gives CDR1 MNHEY, CDR2 SVGAGI. V gave up 10 bases and J gave up 6 bases, with 10 bases separating them. The CDR3 DNA is TGTGCCATCCAGGGCTCTAATTCACCCCTCCACTTT. Its protein is CAIQGSNSPLHF.

This chain links TRBV10-2 with TRBJ2-1; the D gene is possibly TRBD2 (6 bases). The germline V gene encodes CDR1 WSHSY and CDR2 SAAADI. Trimming took 9 bases from V and 3 from J, leaving 9 bases between them. The CDR3 loop spans 12 amino acids. The CDR3 nucleotides read TGCGCCAGTAGACTAGACTACAATGAGCAGTTCTTC. The encoded protein is CASRLDYNEQFF.

The CDR3 here is CASSQEASRQPQHF. The CDR3 nucleotides read TGCGCCAGCAGCCAAGAAGCATCGAGGCAGCCCCAGCATTTT. This chain joins TRBV4-1 and TRBJ1-5; unclear D gene. CDR1 and CDR2 from the germline V gene are MGHRA and YSYEKL. The V end lost 0 bases, the J end lost 7 bases, and 10 bases lay between the germline ends. The CDR3 sequence is 14 residues long.